These T cell receptor beta chains were read from a single sample in a study of cytomegalovirus exposure and HLA in healthy donors. Measured with immunoSEQ multiplex PCR; TCRdb has only the in-frame clones, and not every one. The sample lists some 210,000 clones; about 80% were seen once. The sequenced sample was PBMCs. The source is a woman in her fifties or sixties in good health and CMV-seropositive. The CDR3 runs from the conserved cysteine through the conserved F or W. Fields, in order: V gene, J gene, CDR3 protein.

>TRBV6-5|TRBJ1-5
CASSNDRGSNQPQHF
>TRBV19|TRBJ1-5
CAADQGPGGLYSNQPQHF
>TRBV28|TRBJ1-4
CASTNIPGTHEKLFF
>TRBV4-1|TRBJ2-7
CASSQAHLGGANEQYF
>TRBV28|TRBJ1-5
CASSQVDSPGDQPQHF
>TRBV11-2|TRBJ1-3
CASSSVRGKSGNTIYF
>TRBV18|TRBJ1-4
CASSPPQSGGRSNEKLFF
>TRBV28|TRBJ1-1
CASSPFRGKNTEAFF
>TRBV7-6|TRBJ2-7
CASSPGAGGSPYEQYF
>TRBV6-6|TRBJ2-7
CASTKRDTTYEQYF
>TRBV13|TRBJ1-3
CASSFVWQGNFISSGNTIYF
>TRBV7-2|TRBJ2-3
CASSFSVGGTDTQYF
>TRBV6-4|TRBJ2-6
CASTKTGDGANVLTF
>TRBV6-6|TRBJ1-2
CASRQQGGHGYTF
>TRBV19|TRBJ1-1
CASSGQGGTEAFF
>TRBV5-1|TRBJ1-1
CASSWQAGGYSENTEAFF
>TRBV5-1|TRBJ1-1
CASSLAAGTNTEAFF
>TRBV4-1|TRBJ2-5
CASSPRGLAGGQETQYF
>TRBV7-3|TRBJ1-1
CASSFSSGSTEAFF
>TRBV9|TRBJ1-2
CASSAYRDWITF
>TRBV5-1|TRBJ2-1
CASSGTSGGAGHNEQFF
>TRBV19|TRBJ2-6
CASSDQGAGANVLTF
>TRBV6-5|TRBJ1-2
CASSYSGSGGVYGYTF
>TRBV11-2|TRBJ2-5
CASSLSGGGETQYF
>TRBV7-2|TRBJ2-6
CASSYISGANVLTF
>TRBV7-9|TRBJ2-1
CASSPAVGGGRNEQFF
>TRBV7-2|TRBJ1-6
CASSPGVNNSPLHF
>TRBV28|TRBJ1-5
CASSQQGKFNQPQHF
>TRBV18|TRBJ2-6
CASSPLDSGANVLTF
>TRBV19|TRBJ2-2
CASRLAGGTGELFF
>TRBV6-5|TRBJ1-5
CASSSTGEGHQPQHF
>TRBV28|TRBJ1-5
CASSLRVRNQPQHF
>TRBV28|TRBJ1-1
CASSSSTGELNTEAFF
>TRBV9|TRBJ1-1
CASSVVGGGWAGRDTEAFF
>TRBV5-4|TRBJ2-3
CASSLGGRRGGPQGTDTQYF
>TRBV19|TRBJ2-3
CASSRGQGTDTQYF
>TRBV9|TRBJ1-2
CASSLGGGQGSYGYTF
>TRBV6-1|TRBJ2-7
CASSRLAGDTYEQYF
>TRBV6-5|TRBJ1-2
CASTNGGGGYTF
>TRBV19|TRBJ2-2
CASKDRATGELFF
>TRBV4-1|TRBJ1-2
CASSLGRSGPGYTF
>TRBV19|TRBJ2-5
CASSRSAGVGETQYF
>TRBV5-1|TRBJ2-7
CASSLTDREYEQYF